In its sample, the clone carrying this TCR beta chain was seen many times. Its matching antigen is unknown. This entry comes from a study of T cells in Graves' hyperthyroidism and ophthalmopathy. Patients between 18 and 65 years old had hyperthyroidism, newly diagnosed and lasting under 2 months. Out of 10 ml of fresh peripheral blood came the PBMCs. Amplified regions were TCR beta CDR3 sequences from RNA transcripts. HTBI primers drove first-round RT-PCR of the TCR CDR3. TCRdb re-called the multiplex PCR reads with MiXCR, one entry per CDR3 protein. The profile covers some 440,000 distinct CDR3 sequences, with more than 15% appearing a single time and just under 8% taken by the ten largest. This CDR3 region has 13 residues. Trimming shortened V by 5 bases and J by 8 bases, and 10 bases separated the two germline ends. CDR1 SEHNR and CDR2 FQNEAQ come from the germline V gene (reference sequence). Study-wide findings and caveats: Blood also held most thyroid clonotypes expanded beyond 0.001. Through a model of 13 V-J features, ophthalmopathy was separated from stable hyperthyroidism.

V gene TRBV7-9 combines with J gene TRBJ1-6; D gene unclear. Sequenced material: blood. This sequence was found in a young woman with Graves' hyperthyroidism. Here the CDR3 reads CASSLLGDSPLHF. In nucleotides, the CDR3 is TGTGCCAGCAGCCTACTTGGGGATTCACCCCTCCACTTT.